This T cell receptor beta chain was profiled in a study of T cell changes during pregnancy in multiple sclerosis. J was trimmed by 4 bases and V by 0 bases; bases with no gene match: 11. This CDR3 has 18 amino acids. Germline V gives CDR1 MNHNS, CDR2 SASEGT. Clones were read by immunoSEQ multiplex PCR, and TCRdb kept only the in-frame ones, dropping some. The table records 76,000 or so clones, approximately 92% of them present only once. The J gene is TRBJ1-2, the V gene TRBV6-1; 10 bases agree with TRBD1. Specimen: peripheral blood, collected in the second trimester of pregnancy. The sequence came from a female donor in good health, enrolled as a control in a pregnancy study. The DNA of the CDR3 is TGTGCCAGCAGTGAAGCGGGGCGGGACAGGGGTCCTGGCTATGGCTACACCTTC. Amino acid sequence: CASSEAGRDRGPGYGYTF.